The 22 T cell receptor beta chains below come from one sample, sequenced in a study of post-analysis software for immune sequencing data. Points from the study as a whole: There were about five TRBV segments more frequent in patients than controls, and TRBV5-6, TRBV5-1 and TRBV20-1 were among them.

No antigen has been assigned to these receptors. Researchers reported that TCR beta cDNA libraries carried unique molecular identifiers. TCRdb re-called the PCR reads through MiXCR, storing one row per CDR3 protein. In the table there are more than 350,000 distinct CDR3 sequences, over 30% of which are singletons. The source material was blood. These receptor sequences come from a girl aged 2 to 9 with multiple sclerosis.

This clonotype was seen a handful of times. CDR3 coding DNA: TGCGCCAGCAGCCTAGGACAGGGGGGAACTACGGAGCAGTACTTC. Amino acid sequence: CASSLGQGGTTEQYF. The chain uses TRBV5-1 and TRBJ2-5; 10 bases map to TRBD1. CDR1 SGHRS and CDR2 YFSETQ come from the germline V gene. Unmatched junction bases numbered 14, after V lost 4 bases and J lost 11 bases. The CDR3 covers 15 residues.

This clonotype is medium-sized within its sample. The DNA for the CDR3 is TGTGCCAGCAGCCCTTACAGCGCTAACTATGGCTACACCTTC. This gives the protein CASSPYSANYGYTF. The rearrangement links TRBV4-2 to TRBJ1-2; no reliable D call. Germline values: CDR1 LGHNA, CDR2 YNFKEQ. This CDR3 spans 14 amino acids. Trimming shortened V by 4 bases and J by 0 bases, and 9 bases separated the two germline ends.

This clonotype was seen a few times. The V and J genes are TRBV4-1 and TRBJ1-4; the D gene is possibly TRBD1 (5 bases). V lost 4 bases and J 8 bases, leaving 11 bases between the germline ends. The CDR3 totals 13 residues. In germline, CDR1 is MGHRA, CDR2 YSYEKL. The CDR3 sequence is CASSRDLGEKLFF. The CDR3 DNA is TGCGCCAGCAGCCGGGACCTGGGGGAAAAACTGTTTTTT.

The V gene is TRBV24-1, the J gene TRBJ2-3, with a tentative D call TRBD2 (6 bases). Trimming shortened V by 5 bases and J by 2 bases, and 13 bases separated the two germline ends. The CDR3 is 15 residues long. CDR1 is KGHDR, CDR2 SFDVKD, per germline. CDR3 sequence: CATSARRATTDTQYF. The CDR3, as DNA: TGTGCCACCAGTGCTCGGAGGGCCACCACAGATACGCAGTATTTT.

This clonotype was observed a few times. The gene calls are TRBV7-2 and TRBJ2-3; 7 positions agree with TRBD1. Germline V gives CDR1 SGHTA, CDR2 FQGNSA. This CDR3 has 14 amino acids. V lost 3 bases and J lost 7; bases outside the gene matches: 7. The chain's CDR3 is CASSFSDRAHTQYF. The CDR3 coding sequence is TGTGCCAGCAGCTTTTCCGACAGGGCTCATACGCAGTATTTT.

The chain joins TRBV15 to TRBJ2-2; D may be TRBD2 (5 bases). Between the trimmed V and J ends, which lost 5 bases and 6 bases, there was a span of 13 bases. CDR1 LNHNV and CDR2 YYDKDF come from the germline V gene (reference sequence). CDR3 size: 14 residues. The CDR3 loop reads CATSVTKPAGELFF. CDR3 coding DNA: TGTGCCACCAGCGTGACTAAGCCTGCCGGGGAGCTGTTTTTT.

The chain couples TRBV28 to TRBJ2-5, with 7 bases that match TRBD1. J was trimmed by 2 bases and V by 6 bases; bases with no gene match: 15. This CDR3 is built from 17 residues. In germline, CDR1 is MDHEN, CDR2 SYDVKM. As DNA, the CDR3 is TGTGCCAGCAGGGAGAGGTCAGGACAGGCACTTCAAGAGACCCAGTACTTC. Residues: CASRERSGQALQETQYF. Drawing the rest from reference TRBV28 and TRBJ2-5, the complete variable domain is DVKVTQSSRYLVKRTGEKVFLECVQDMDHENMFWYRQDPGLGLRLIYFSYDVKMKEKGDIPEGYSVSREKKERFSLILESASTNQTSMYLCASRERSGQALQETQYFGPGTRLLVL.

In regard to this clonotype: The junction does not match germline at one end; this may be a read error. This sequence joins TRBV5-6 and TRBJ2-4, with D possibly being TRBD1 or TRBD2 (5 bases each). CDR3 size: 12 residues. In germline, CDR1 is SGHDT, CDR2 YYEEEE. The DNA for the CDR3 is TGTGCCAGCAGCCGCCCTCCGGGACGTCAGGACTTC. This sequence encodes CASSRPPGRQDF.

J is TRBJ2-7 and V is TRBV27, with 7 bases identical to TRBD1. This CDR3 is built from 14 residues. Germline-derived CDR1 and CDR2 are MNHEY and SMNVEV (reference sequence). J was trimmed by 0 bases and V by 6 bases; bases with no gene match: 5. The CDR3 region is CASSKGQLSYEQYF. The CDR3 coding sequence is TGTGCCAGCAGCAAGGGACAGCTCTCCTACGAGCAGTACTTC.

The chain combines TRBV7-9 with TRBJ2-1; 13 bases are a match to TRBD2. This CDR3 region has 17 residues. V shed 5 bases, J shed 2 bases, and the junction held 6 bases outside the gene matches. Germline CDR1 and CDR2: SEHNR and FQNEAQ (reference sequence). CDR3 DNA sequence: TGTGCCAGCAGCCGGGGACTAGCGGGGCTAACCTACAATGAGCAGTTCTTC. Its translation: CASSRGLAGLTYNEQFF.

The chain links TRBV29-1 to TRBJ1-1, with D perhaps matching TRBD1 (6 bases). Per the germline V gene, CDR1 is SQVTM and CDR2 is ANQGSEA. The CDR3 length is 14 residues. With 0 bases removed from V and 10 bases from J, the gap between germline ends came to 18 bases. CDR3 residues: CSVEEMTGLAVAFF. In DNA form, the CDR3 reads TGCAGCGTTGAAGAGATGACAGGCCTAGCGGTAGCTTTCTTT.

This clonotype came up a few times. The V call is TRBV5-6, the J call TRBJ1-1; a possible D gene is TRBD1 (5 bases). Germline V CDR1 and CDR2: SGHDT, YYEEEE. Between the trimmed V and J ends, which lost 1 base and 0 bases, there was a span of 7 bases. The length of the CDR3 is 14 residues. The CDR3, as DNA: TGTGCCAGCAGCTTGCCGGGGGTGAACACTGAAGCTTTCTTT. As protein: CASSLPGVNTEAFF.

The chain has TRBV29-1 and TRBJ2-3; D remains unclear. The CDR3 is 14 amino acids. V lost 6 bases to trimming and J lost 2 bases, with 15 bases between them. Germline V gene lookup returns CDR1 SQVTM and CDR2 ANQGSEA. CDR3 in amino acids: CSVGSRVTTDTQYF. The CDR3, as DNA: TGCAGCGTAGGGTCCCGGGTGACCACAGATACGCAGTATTTT.

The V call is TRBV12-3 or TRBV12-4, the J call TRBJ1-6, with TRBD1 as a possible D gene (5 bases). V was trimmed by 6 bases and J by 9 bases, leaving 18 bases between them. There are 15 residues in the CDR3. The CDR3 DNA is TGTGCCAGCAGCCCCGAGGGGACGTTCCCTTCACCCCTCCACTTT. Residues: CASSPEGTFPSPLHF.

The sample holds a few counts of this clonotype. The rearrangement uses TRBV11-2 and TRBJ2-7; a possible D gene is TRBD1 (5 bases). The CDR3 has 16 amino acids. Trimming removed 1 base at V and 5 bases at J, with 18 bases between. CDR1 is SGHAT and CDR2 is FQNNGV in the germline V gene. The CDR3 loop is CASSLGRQSGQHEQYF. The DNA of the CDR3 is TGTGCCAGCAGCTTAGGAAGACAGTCCGGGCAACACGAGCAGTACTTC.

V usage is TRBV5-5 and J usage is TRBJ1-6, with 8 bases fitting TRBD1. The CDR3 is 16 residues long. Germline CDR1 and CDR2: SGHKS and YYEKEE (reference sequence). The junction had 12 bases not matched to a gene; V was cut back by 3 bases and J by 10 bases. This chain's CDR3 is CASSSTGGPSGSPLHF. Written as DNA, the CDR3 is TGTGCCAGCAGCTCAACAGGGGGGCCGAGTGGATCACCCCTCCACTTT.

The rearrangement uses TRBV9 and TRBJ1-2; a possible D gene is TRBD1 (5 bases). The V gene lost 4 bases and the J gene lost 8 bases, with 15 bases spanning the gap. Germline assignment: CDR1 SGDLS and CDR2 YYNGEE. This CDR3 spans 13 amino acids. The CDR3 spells CASSSPGAQGYTF. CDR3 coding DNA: TGTGCCAGCAGCTCCCCCGGGGCGCAAGGCTACACCTTC.

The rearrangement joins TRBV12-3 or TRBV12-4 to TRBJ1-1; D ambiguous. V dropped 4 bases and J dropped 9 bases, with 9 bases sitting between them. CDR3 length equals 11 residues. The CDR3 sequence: CASSSGPQAFF. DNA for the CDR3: TGTGCCAGCAGTTCTGGACCACAAGCTTTCTTT.

In DNA, the CDR3 is TGCGCCAGCAGCATGGACACCCCTGGCAAGTACTTC. Its protein product is CASSMDTPGKYF. The chain combines TRBV4-3 with TRBJ2-5; TRBD1 might be the D (5 bases). There are 12 residues in the CDR3. Germline assignment: CDR1 LGHNA and CDR2 YSLEER. With 5 bases removed from V and 12 bases from J, the gap between germline ends came to 16 bases.

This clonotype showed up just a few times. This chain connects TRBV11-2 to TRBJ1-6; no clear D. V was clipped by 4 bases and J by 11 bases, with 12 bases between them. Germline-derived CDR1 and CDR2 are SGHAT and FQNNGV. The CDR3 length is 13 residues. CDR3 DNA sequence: TGTGCCAGCAGCTCTGATGGGTACCCACCCCTCCACTTT. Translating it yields CASSSDGYPPLHF.

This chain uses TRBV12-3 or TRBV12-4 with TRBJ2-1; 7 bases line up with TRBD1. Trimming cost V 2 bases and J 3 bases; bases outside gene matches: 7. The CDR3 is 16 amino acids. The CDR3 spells CASSLRGQSLYNEQFF. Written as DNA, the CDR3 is TGTGCCAGCAGTTTACGGGGACAGTCCCTCTACAATGAGCAGTTCTTC.

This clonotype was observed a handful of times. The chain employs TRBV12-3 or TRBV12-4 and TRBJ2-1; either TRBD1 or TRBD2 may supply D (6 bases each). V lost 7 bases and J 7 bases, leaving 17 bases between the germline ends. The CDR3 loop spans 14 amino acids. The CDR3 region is CASTVLGGGNEQFF. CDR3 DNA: TGTGCCAGCACCGTGTTGGGGGGCGGGAATGAGCAGTTCTTC.